The 29 T cell receptor beta chains reported below all come from one sample, sequenced in a study of shared T cell receptors in the human thymus. The data were produced by immunoSEQ multiplex PCR, yet TCRdb's version contains in-frame clones alone and is incomplete. The repertoire holds hundreds of thousands of clones, 80% to 90% seen once, with around 0.0099% in the top ten. These records were also assigned to another study, of human thymus T cells.

The sequencing input was thymocytes. The receptors derive from a girl in the first two years of life with a congenital heart defect.

The V call is TRBV27, the J call TRBJ1-1; no clear D. V shed 5 bases and J shed 0 bases, with 10 bases lying between them. This CDR3 spans 14 amino acids. The germline gives CDR1 MNHEY, CDR2 SMNVEV (reference sequence). CDR3 residues: CASSHPKMNTEAFF. CDR3 coding DNA: TGTGCCAGCAGTCACCCTAAGATGAACACTGAAGCTTTCTTT.

The gene calls are TRBV5-4 and TRBJ1-4, with D perhaps matching TRBD1 (5 bases). CDR1 is SGHNT and CDR2 is YYREEE in the germline V gene (reference sequence). Deletions cut 7 bases from V and 10 bases from J, with 17 bases between. The CDR3 runs 13 residues. The DNA for the CDR3 is TGTGCCAGCGGGCTTAAGGGCCAGGGAAAACTGTTTTTT. Translating gives CASGLKGQGKLFF.

DNA of the CDR3: TGCAGTGGCCAGCGTCAAGCTTTCTTT. Its translation: CSGQRQAFF. The genes are TRBV20-1 and TRBJ1-1; D call uncertain. The CDR3 consists of 9 residues. The germline gives CDR1 DFQATT, CDR2 SNEGSKA (reference sequence). V lost 7 bases to trimming and J lost 9 bases, with 9 bases between them.

V usage is TRBV28 and J usage is TRBJ2-1, with 9 bases matching TRBD1. This CDR3 spans 16 amino acids. J was trimmed by 4 bases and V by 4 bases; bases with no gene match: 8. CDR1 and CDR2 (germline): MDHEN, SYDVKM. The CDR3 spells CASSSRTGTGYNEQFF. The CDR3 DNA is TGTGCCAGCAGTTCACGGACCGGGACAGGGTACAATGAGCAGTTCTTC.

The chain has TRBV27 and TRBJ2-7; 9 bases fit TRBD1. V shed 2 bases, J shed 3 bases, and the junction held 8 bases outside the gene matches. Germline loops: CDR1 MNHEY, CDR2 SMNVEV (reference sequence). The CDR3 contains 16 residues. CDR3 loop: CASSLRQGGTFYEQYF. The CDR3 DNA is TGTGCCAGCAGTTTAAGACAGGGGGGAACTTTCTACGAGCAGTACTTC.

This clone was picked up a small number of times. V is TRBV5-4 and J is TRBJ2-7, with D possibly being TRBD1 (6 bases). Trimming cost V 2 bases and J 1 base, with 10 bases left between them. The germline V gene encodes CDR1 SGHNT and CDR2 YYREEE (reference sequence). This CDR3 contains 14 residues. The CDR3 DNA is TGTGCCAGCAGCTTAATCGGACAGTCCTACGAGCAGTACTTC. Its translation is CASSLIGQSYEQYF.

This chain connects TRBV6-5 to TRBJ1-2; D remains ambiguous. CDR3 length: 15 residues. Germline values: CDR1 MNHEY, CDR2 SVGAGI. V was trimmed by 10 bases and J by 3 bases, leaving 21 bases between them. This CDR3 reads CATRGSIIGDYGYTF. CDR3 sequence (DNA): TGTGCCACCCGGGGTAGCATAATCGGGGACTATGGCTACACCTTC.

The table lists this clone with a few counts. The V and J genes are TRBV18 and TRBJ1-5, with D possibly being TRBD1 (6 bases). CDR1 and CDR2 (germline): KGHSH, LQKENI. Trimming took off 3 bases at V and 1 base at J, with 19 bases between the two ends. CDR3 length equals 18 residues. CDR3 sequence reads: CASSPAGDRIRSNQPQHF. The CDR3 nucleotides are TGTGCCAGCTCACCTGCCGGAGACAGGATCCGAAGCAATCAGCCCCAGCATTTT.

This chain joins TRBV9 and TRBJ2-6; TRBD2 is a possible D gene (6 bases). The CDR3 runs to 18 residues. The germline CDR1 and CDR2 sequences are SGDLS and YYNGEE. V lost 4 bases and J 0 bases, leaving 17 bases between the germline ends. The CDR3 DNA reads TGTGCCAGCAGCATCCGGAGGGGCAGGGACTCTGGGGCCAACGTCCTGACTTTC. It is translated as CASSIRRGRDSGANVLTF. Combining the CDR3 with reference TRBV9 and TRBJ2-6 gives the whole variable domain DSGVTQTPKHLITATGQRVTLRCSPRSGDLSVYWYQQSLDQGLQFLIQYYNGEERAKGNILERFSAQQFPDLHSELNLSSLELGDSALYFCASSIRRGRDSGANVLTFGAGSRLTVL.

This chain connects TRBV6-1 to TRBJ1-5; D is perhaps TRBD1 (6 bases). This CDR3 region has 17 residues. V was trimmed by 1 base and J by 1 base, leaving 14 bases between them. From germline, CDR1 is MNHNS and CDR2 SASEGT. CDR3 sequence reads: CASSEEVAGVSNQPQHF. The CDR3 coding sequence is TGTGCCAGCAGTGAAGAGGTGGCAGGGGTAAGCAATCAGCCCCAGCATTTT.

This chain uses TRBV7-8 with TRBJ2-7, with 9 bases aligning to TRBD1. The CDR3 is made up of 17 amino acids. Germline CDR1 is SGHVS and CDR2 is FQNEAQ. With V trimmed by 2 bases and J by 4 bases, 12 bases remained unmatched. In DNA form, the CDR3 reads TGTGCCAGCAGCTTAAGGGGCCACAGGGGGCGCGTTTACGAGCAGTACTTC. Translation gives CASSLRGHRGRVYEQYF.

The gene calls are TRBV9 and TRBJ2-2; D may be TRBD2 (6 bases). This CDR3 region has 14 residues. Trimming left V 4 bases short and J 3 bases short, with 10 bases between. Germline CDR1 and CDR2: SGDLS and YYNGEE. CDR3 in DNA: TGTGCCAGCAGCCCAACGGGGGACACCGGGGAGCTGTTTTTT. Protein sequence: CASSPTGDTGELFF.

The chain joins TRBV6-5 to TRBJ1-1; 7 bases fit TRBD1. The germline CDR1 and CDR2 sequences are MNHEY and SVGAGI. The CDR3 loop spans 15 amino acids. Trimming at V came to 0 bases and at J to 5 bases, leaving 6 bases not matched to a gene. CDR3 region: CASSYSRQGRTEAFF. The DNA for the CDR3 is TGTGCCAGCAGTTACTCAAGACAGGGAAGGACTGAAGCTTTCTTT.

The V and J genes are TRBV9 and TRBJ2-5; possible D gene TRBD1, 6 bases. The CDR3 is 15 amino acids. V lost 0 bases and J lost 1, with 10 bases in between. Germline lookup yields CDR1 SGDLS and CDR2 YYNGEE. The CDR3 protein is CASSVGDRPQETQYF. The DNA of the CDR3 is TGTGCCAGCAGCGTAGGAGACAGGCCCCAAGAGACCCAGTACTTC.

This clone was recorded a few times. The chain has TRBV4-1 and TRBJ2-7; D is unclear. Trimming left V 0 bases short and J 3 bases short, with 15 bases between. CDR1 and CDR2 from the germline V gene are MGHRA and YSYEKL. The length of the CDR3 is 16 residues. The CDR3 sequence is CASSQDQAEALYEQYF. Written as DNA, the CDR3 is TGCGCCAGCAGCCAAGATCAGGCAGAAGCCCTCTACGAGCAGTACTTC.

The chain employs TRBV7-8 and TRBJ1-1; a possible D gene is TRBD1 (5 bases). Trimming removed 1 base from V and 4 bases from J, with 16 bases in between. The CDR3 extends over 16 amino acids. Germline lookup yields CDR1 SGHVS and CDR2 FQNEAQ. The CDR3 sequence: CASSLEVRDPGTEAFF. The CDR3 DNA is TGTGCCAGCAGCTTAGAGGTGCGGGACCCGGGCACTGAAGCTTTCTTT.

The chain carries TRBV18 and TRBJ2-7, with 8 positions matching TRBD1. CDR3 length equals 15 residues. Germline CDR1 reads KGHSH; CDR2 reads LQKENI. After removal of 1 base from V and 3 bases from J, the junction contained 5 bases not matched to a gene. This CDR3 is CASSPLQGDGYEQYF. DNA for the CDR3: TGTGCCAGCTCACCACTACAGGGGGACGGCTACGAGCAGTACTTC.

This rearrangement joins TRBV27 to TRBJ1-2, with D unclear. There are 15 residues in the CDR3. The germline V gene has CDR1 MNHEY and CDR2 SMNVEV (reference sequence). The V end lost 3 bases, the J end lost 4 bases, and 15 bases lay between the germline ends. The CDR3 sequence is CASSFRSGKIYGYTF. Here the CDR3 DNA reads TGTGCCAGCAGTTTTAGGTCAGGAAAAATCTATGGCTACACCTTC.

This chain links TRBV7-6 with TRBJ2-3; D call uncertain. Looked up from germline, CDR1 is SGHVS and CDR2 is FNYEAQ. This CDR3 spans 18 amino acids. V lost 1 base to trimming and J lost 0 bases, with 17 bases between them. This CDR3 reads CASSLVRRGGPSTDTQYF. In nucleotides, the CDR3 is TGTGCCAGCAGCTTAGTACGTCGCGGTGGCCCTAGCACAGATACGCAGTATTTT.

The gene calls are TRBV11-2 and TRBJ1-2; 10 bases fit TRBD1. The germline V gene has CDR1 SGHAT and CDR2 FQNNGV. The CDR3 is 16 amino acids. The ends lost 3 bases at V and 0 bases at J; junction bases unmatched: 4. CDR3 residues: CASSLTGGRANYGYTF. CDR3 nucleotide sequence: TGTGCCAGCAGCTTGACAGGGGGCCGAGCTAACTATGGCTACACCTTC.

The genes are TRBV19 and TRBJ2-5; a possible D gene is TRBD2 (6 bases). Germline-derived CDR1 and CDR2 are LNHDA and SQIVND (reference sequence). The germline V and J ends were trimmed by 4 bases and 1 base, with 10 bases remaining between them. CDR3 length: 14 residues. The CDR3: CASSSRRAQETQYF. As DNA, the CDR3 is TGTGCCAGTAGTAGTCGGAGGGCCCAAGAGACCCAGTACTTC.

This chain connects TRBV29-1 to TRBJ1-2; D is unresolved. The CDR3 extends over 13 amino acids. Trimming shortened V by 7 bases and J by 5 bases, and 17 bases separated the two germline ends. Germline V CDR1 and CDR2: SQVTM, ANQGSEA. The CDR3 spells CSARVHLRYGYTF. For the CDR3, the DNA is TGCAGCGCCCGGGTCCATCTGAGATATGGCTACACCTTC.

The V and J genes are TRBV9 and TRBJ1-1; TRBD1 aligns across 8 bases. V was clipped by 4 bases and J by 1 base; unmatched bases: 12. The germline V gene has CDR1 SGDLS and CDR2 YYNGEE. The length of the CDR3 is 17 residues. This CDR3 is CASSRGSGGAGNTEAFF. The CDR3 bases are TGTGCCAGCAGCCGGGGTTCAGGGGGCGCGGGGAACACTGAAGCTTTCTTT. Full variable domain (outside the CDR3, taken from reference TRBV9 and TRBJ1-1): DSGVTQTPKHLITATGQRVTLRCSPRSGDLSVYWYQQSLDQGLQFLIQYYNGEERAKGNILERFSAQQFPDLHSELNLSSLELGDSALYFCASSRGSGGAGNTEAFFGQGTRLTVV.

The rearrangement uses TRBV27 and TRBJ1-6; TRBD1 agrees at 9 bases. Germline CDR1 reads MNHEY; CDR2 reads SMNVEV (reference sequence). J was trimmed by 9 bases and V by 4 bases; bases with no gene match: 4. This CDR3 has 14 amino acids. The CDR3 region is CASSSGTGFSPLHF. In nucleotides, the CDR3 is TGTGCCAGCAGTTCAGGGACAGGGTTTTCACCCCTCCACTTT.

This rearrangement joins TRBV9 to TRBJ2-2; the match to TRBD1 covers 8 bases. CDR1 is SGDLS and CDR2 is YYNGEE in the germline V gene. The CDR3 runs 13 residues. Trimming took 5 bases from V and 3 from J; bases not matched to a gene: 0. CDR3 DNA sequence: TGTGCCAGCAGGACAGGGGACACCGGGGAGCTGTTTTTT. Translated, it gives CASRTGDTGELFF.

The chain uses TRBV2 and TRBJ1-2; the D gene is possibly TRBD1 (6 bases). There are 15 residues in the CDR3. The V gene lost 7 bases and the J gene lost 0 bases, with 15 bases spanning the gap. Germline V lookup: CDR1 SNHLY, CDR2 FYNNEI. CDR3 residues: CASIGGRSTNYGYTF. CDR3 nucleotides: TGTGCCAGCATCGGGGGGCGCAGTACTAACTATGGCTACACCTTC.

This rearrangement joins TRBV19 to TRBJ1-1, with 8 bases lining up with TRBD1. The CDR3 totals 14 residues. The V gene's germline CDR1 is LNHDA and CDR2 SQIVND (reference sequence). The V gene end was trimmed by 4 bases and the J gene end by 4 bases; junction bases not matched to a gene: 5. CDR3: CASSTPGQATEAFF. The CDR3 DNA sequence: TGTGCCAGTAGTACACCGGGACAGGCCACTGAAGCTTTCTTT.

The chain links TRBV5-1 to TRBJ1-1; 7 bases are shared with TRBD1. CDR1 and CDR2 from the germline V gene are SGHRS and YFSETQ. Germline trimming cut 4 bases from V and 5 bases from J; bases unmatched to any gene: 8. CDR3 length equals 14 residues. CDR3 in DNA: TGCGCCAGCAGCCCATTAAAGGGGGCTACTGAAGCTTTCTTT. It specifies CASSPLKGATEAFF.

The chain links TRBV6-5 to TRBJ1-1, with D unclear. The CDR3 covers 16 residues. V lost 2 bases and J 1 base, leaving 14 bases between the germline ends. Germline V gene data show CDR1 as MNHEY and CDR2 as SVGAGI. The CDR3 sequence is CASSYKITQSNTEAFF. The CDR3 DNA is TGTGCCAGCAGTTACAAAATAACACAGTCGAACACTGAAGCTTTCTTT.